Sequencing of this TCR beta chain was carried out in a study of human T cells and chemical hapten exposure. As the library was built, unique molecular identifiers were attached to individual cDNA molecules. Per the authors' pipeline: Between about 23,224 and 700,000 TCRs appeared in each sample, and the median stood at approximately 100,000. Using its own MiXCR run on the RACE reads, TCRdb lists one record per CDR3 protein. Here the V and J calls rest on TCRdb's processing, not on the authors' analysis. This sample has 380,000 or so distinct CDR3 sequences; over 5% occur once, and the top ten carry about 8.7%. This clonotype was counted between two and nine times. V lost 3 bases to trimming and J lost 5 bases; unmatched junction nucleotides: 7. The CDR3 has 16 amino acids. Germline CDR1 reads PRHDT; CDR2 reads FYEKMQ (reference sequence). The time point here: pre-sensitization, week 0. Specified treatment: therapeutic diphenylcyclopropenone sensitization with weekly scalp DPC. Blood draws came before every patch-test application.

This receptor was identified in a woman younger than 30 with alopecia areata. Some clones in this sample may be carry-over from other donors' samples. The chain joins TRBV13 to TRBJ1-6; TRBD1 matches at 7 bases. The source was whole blood, collected in connection with sensitization to the hapten diphenylcyclopropenone (DPC). The CDR3 DNA reads TGTGCCAGCAGCTTTAAGGGGGCCTTAAATAATTCACCCCTCCACTTT. Its translation is CASSFKGALNNSPLHF.